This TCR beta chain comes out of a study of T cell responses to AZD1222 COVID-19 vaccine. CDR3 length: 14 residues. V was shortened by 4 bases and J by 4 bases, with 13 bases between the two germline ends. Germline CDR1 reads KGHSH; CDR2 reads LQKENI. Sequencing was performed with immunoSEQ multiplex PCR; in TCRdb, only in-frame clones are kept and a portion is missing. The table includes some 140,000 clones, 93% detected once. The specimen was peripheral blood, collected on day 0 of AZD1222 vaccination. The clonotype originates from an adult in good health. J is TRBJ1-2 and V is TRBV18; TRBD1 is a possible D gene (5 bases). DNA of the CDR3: TGTGCCAGCTCACTGGGTCGGGGCGGCTATGGCTACACCTTC. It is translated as CASSLGRGGYGYTF.